This T cell receptor beta chain came from a study of shared clonotypes between healthy human individuals. Sequencing was performed with immunoSEQ multiplex PCR; in TCRdb, only in-frame clones are kept and a portion is missing. The sample gives roughly 500,000 clones, 60% to 85% of which show up once; 10% to 15% is in the top ten. CDR1 is SGHTA and CDR2 is FQGTGA in the germline V gene. CDR3 length: 14 amino acids. V gave up 5 bases and J gave up 2 bases, with 11 bases separating them. The source is a woman aged 40 to 55 in good health. Some clones in this sample may be carry-over from other donors' samples. The sample comprised PBMCs. The chain is built from TRBV7-3 and TRBJ2-3, with D perhaps TRBD2 (5 bases). Here the CDR3 DNA reads TGTGCCAGCAGCCCGGACTTCAACACAGATACGCAGTATTTT. Protein product: CASSPDFNTDTQYF.